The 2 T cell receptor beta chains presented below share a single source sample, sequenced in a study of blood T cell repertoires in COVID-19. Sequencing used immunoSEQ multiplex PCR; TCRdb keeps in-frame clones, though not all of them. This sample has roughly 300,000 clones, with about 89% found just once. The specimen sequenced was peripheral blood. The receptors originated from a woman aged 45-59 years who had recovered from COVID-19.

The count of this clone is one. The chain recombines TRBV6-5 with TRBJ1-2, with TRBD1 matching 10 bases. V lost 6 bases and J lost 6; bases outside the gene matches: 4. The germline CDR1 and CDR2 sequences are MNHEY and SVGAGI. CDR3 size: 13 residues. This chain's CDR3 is CASRRGQGNGYTF. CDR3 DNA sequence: TGTGCCAGCAGGCGGGGACAGGGGAATGGCTACACCTTC.

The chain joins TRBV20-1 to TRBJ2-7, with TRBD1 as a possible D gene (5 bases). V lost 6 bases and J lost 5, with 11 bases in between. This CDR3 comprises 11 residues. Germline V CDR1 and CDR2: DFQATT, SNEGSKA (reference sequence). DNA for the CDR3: TGCAGTGCGGGCGAAGGGGACGAGCAGTACTTC. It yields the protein CSAGEGDEQYF.